The 23 T cell receptor beta chains reported below all come from one sample, sequenced in a study of CD8+ T cells in alopecia areata. In each case, RNA was isolated and then reverse transcribed into cDNA as the sequencing template. Profiling relied on immunoSEQ multiplex PCR, and the TCRdb table lists in-frame clones only, not all of them. Among more than 200,000 clones listed, over 60% were seen once. The treatment here: oral pan-JAK inhibitor, 5-10 mg twice daily. Specimen: CD4+ T cells sorted from blood, collected at approximately week 42, from a patient treated with tofacitinib. These receptors were collected from a human donor with alopecia areata.

The J gene is TRBJ1-5, the V gene TRBV29-1, with unresolved D. This CDR3 has 12 residues. Trimming shortened V by 4 bases and J by 4 bases, and 8 bases separated the two germline ends. The germline gives CDR1 SQVTM, CDR2 ANQGSEA. The CDR3 nucleotides read TGCAGCGTTGGCGGCATGAATCAGCCCCAGCATTTT. Translated, it gives CSVGGMNQPQHF.

Concerning this clone: The same CDR3 arises from other DNA sequences in this sample as well. V is TRBV30 and J is TRBJ1-5; 7 bases fit TRBD1. J was trimmed by 7 bases and V by 4 bases; bases with no gene match: 7. The CDR3 sequence is 13 residues long. Germline assignment: CDR1 GTSNPN and CDR2 SVGIG (reference sequence). CDR3 coding DNA: TGTGCCTGGACCCCAGGGGGTGGCCAGCCCCAGCATTTT. Translating gives CAWTPGGGQPQHF. The whole variable domain, remainder taken from reference TRBV30 and TRBJ1-5, is SQTIHQWPATLVQPVGSPLSLECTVEGTSNPNLYWYRQAAGRGLQLLFYSVGIGQISSEVPQNLSASRPQDRQFILSSKKLLLSDSGFYLCAWTPGGGQPQHFGDGTRLSIL.

The V and J genes are TRBV7-9 and TRBJ1-2, with D maybe TRBD1 (6 bases). CDR3 size: 11 residues. V was clipped by 6 bases and J by 6 bases, with 8 bases between them. Germline loops: CDR1 SEHNR, CDR2 FQNEAQ (reference sequence). The CDR3: CASSKGDGYTF. CDR3 nucleotides: TGTGCCAGCAGTAAGGGGGATGGCTACACCTTC.

The chain uses TRBV11-1 and TRBJ2-2; D gene unclear. V was trimmed by 3 bases and J by 7 bases, leaving 6 bases between them. There are 12 residues in the CDR3. Per the germline V gene, CDR1 is SGHAT and CDR2 is FQDESV (reference sequence). The DNA for the CDR3 is TGTGCCAGCAGCTTTAGTCTCGGGGAGCTGTTTTTT. Protein: CASSFSLGELFF.

The chain employs TRBV29-1 and TRBJ2-1; D remains unclear. The CDR3 totals 14 residues. V gave up 4 bases and J gave up 7 bases, with 17 bases separating them. The germline CDR1 and CDR2 sequences are SQVTM and ANQGSEA. CDR3 residues: CSVVHQTLTNEQFF. The CDR3 nucleotides are TGCAGCGTTGTTCACCAGACTTTGACAAATGAGCAGTTCTTC.

This clone turned up a few times. The chain joins TRBV29-1 to TRBJ1-2; D is uncertain. Germline V CDR1 and CDR2: SQVTM, ANQGSEA. V was pared by 4 bases and J by 5 bases, with 11 bases between. This CDR3 is built from 12 residues. The CDR3, as DNA: TGCAGCGTTGCGAACAATCGGTATGGCTACACCTTC. This translates into CSVANNRYGYTF.

The V call is TRBV29-1, the J call TRBJ2-3, with D perhaps matching TRBD2 (5 bases). The CDR3 has 11 amino acids. The germline CDR1 and CDR2 sequences are SQVTM and ANQGSEA. The V end was cut by 8 bases, the J end by 6 bases, with 12 bases between. The CDR3 here is CSPSFGDTQYF. The CDR3 coding sequence is TGCAGCCCTAGCTTTGGGGATACGCAGTATTTT.

The V and J genes are TRBV10-3 and TRBJ1-5, with 9 bases aligning to TRBD1. With 3 bases clipped from V and 5 bases from J, the junction kept 8 bases outside the gene matches. Germline V gene sequence: CDR1 ENHRY, CDR2 SYGVKD. The CDR3 is 16 amino acids. The CDR3 DNA reads as TGTGCCATCAGTGACCACACCCGGACAGGGGATCAGCCCCAGCATTTT. Its translation: CAISDHTRTGDQPQHF.

The chain links TRBV30 to TRBJ1-2; TRBD1 might be the D (6 bases). Germline CDR1 reads GTSNPN; CDR2 reads SVGIG (reference sequence). Trimming stripped 5 bases from V and 0 bases from J, with 16 bases between. The CDR3 totals 15 residues. CDR3 residues: CAWGMGASANYGYTF. As DNA, the CDR3 is TGTGCCTGGGGTATGGGGGCGAGTGCTAACTATGGCTACACCTTC.

The chain couples TRBV27 to TRBJ2-7; maybe TRBD2 (6 bases). Trimming stripped 7 bases from V and 2 bases from J, with 15 bases between. The germline V gene encodes CDR1 MNHEY and CDR2 SMNVEV (reference sequence). The CDR3 sequence is 14 residues long. As DNA, the CDR3 is TGTGCCAGCATTTCCTCGGGACTGCCCTACGAGCAGTACTTC. Translated, it gives CASISSGLPYEQYF.

The rearrangement uses TRBV7-2 and TRBJ1-1; D perhaps matches TRBD1 (5 bases). Germline CDR1 reads SGHTA; CDR2 reads FQGNSA. The V and J ends lost 6 bases and 4 bases respectively, with 15 bases between them. The length of the CDR3 is 14 residues. The CDR3 region has the DNA TGTGCCAGCAGTCAGGGCCTTCCGACCACTGAAGCTTTCTTT. It encodes CASSQGLPTTEAFF.

The chain recombines TRBV5-1 with TRBJ2-7, with a weak D call TRBD1 (7 bases). V lost 0 bases and J 4 bases, leaving 17 bases between the germline ends. CDR1 SGHRS and CDR2 YFSETQ come from the germline V gene. CDR3 length equals 16 residues. Here the CDR3 reads CASSLAGGQQTYEQYF. CDR3 coding DNA: TGCGCCAGCAGCTTGGCCGGGGGACAGCAGACTTACGAGCAGTACTTC.

This chain connects TRBV15 to TRBJ1-1; D gene ambiguous. V was clipped by 0 bases and J by 10 bases, with 18 bases between them. This CDR3 region has 15 residues. The germline gives CDR1 LNHNV, CDR2 YYDKDF (reference sequence). DNA of the CDR3: TGTGCCACCAGCAGAGATCGCCAGGAATCGGTACGAGCTTTCTTT. This gives the protein CATSRDRQESVRAFF.

The rearrangement uses TRBV4-3 and TRBJ2-1; D not resolved. V was clipped by 3 bases and J by 4 bases, with 4 bases between them. The germline gives CDR1 LGHNA, CDR2 YSLEER. CDR3 length: 12 amino acids. As DNA, the CDR3 is TGCGCCAGCAGCCACATATACAATGAGCAGTTCTTC. This gives the protein CASSHIYNEQFF.

The chain combines TRBV27 with TRBJ2-5; D is ambiguous. The CDR3 is 13 amino acids. In germline, CDR1 is MNHEY, CDR2 SMNVEV (reference sequence). V lost 0 bases and J 5 bases, leaving 7 bases between the germline ends. This CDR3 reads CASSLSARETQYF. DNA of the CDR3: TGTGCCAGCAGTTTATCCGCTCGGGAGACCCAGTACTTC.

The gene calls are TRBV27 and TRBJ1-2; possibly TRBD1 for D (5 bases). CDR3 length: 13 amino acids. Trimming pared 5 bases from V and 2 bases from J, leaving 9 bases between. Germline lookup yields CDR1 MNHEY and CDR2 SMNVEV (reference sequence). CDR3 sequence reads: CASSPRGNYGYTF. The CDR3 nucleotides are TGTGCCAGCAGTCCTCGGGGCAACTATGGCTACACCTTC.

The V and J genes are TRBV30 and TRBJ2-1; 9 bases are shared with TRBD1. This CDR3 is 12 amino acids long. Germline V gene sequence: CDR1 GTSNPN, CDR2 SVGIG (reference sequence). The V and J ends lost 5 bases and 7 bases, in that order; junction bases with no gene match: 3. CDR3 nucleotide sequence: TGTGCCTGGGACAGGGGGATGAATGAGCAGTTCTTC. It specifies CAWDRGMNEQFF.

CDR3 nucleotides: TGCAGCGTTGTGTACCACATGAACACTGAAGCTTTCTTT. Its translation is CSVVYHMNTEAFF. The chain joins TRBV29-1 to TRBJ1-1; no clear D gene. Germline CDR1 SQVTM, CDR2 ANQGSEA. There are 13 residues in the CDR3. V was trimmed by 4 bases and J by 0 bases, leaving 9 bases between them.

This chain joins TRBV29-1 and TRBJ2-7; 10 bases agree with TRBD1. V was clipped by 6 bases and J by 4 bases; unmatched bases: 6. Germline values: CDR1 SQVTM, CDR2 ANQGSEA. The CDR3 is 13 amino acids. The CDR3 is CSVWGQGSYEQYF. CDR3 nucleotide sequence: TGCAGCGTCTGGGGACAGGGGTCATACGAGCAGTACTTC.

This clone was seen a handful of times. The chain employs TRBV5-1 and TRBJ1-2, with D unresolved. The V and J ends lost 4 bases and 6 bases respectively, with 16 bases between them. The germline CDR1 and CDR2 sequences are SGHRS and YFSETQ. The CDR3 length is 14 residues. The CDR3 DNA reads as TGCGCCAGCAGCCCGTCCCCTAACAAGGATGGCTACACCTTC. It specifies CASSPSPNKDGYTF.

V usage is TRBV2 and J usage is TRBJ1-5; D is unclear. CDR3 size: 14 residues. Trimming pared 8 bases from V and 0 bases from J, leaving 11 bases between. Germline V lookup: CDR1 SNHLY, CDR2 FYNNEI. The CDR3 DNA reads TGTGCCAGCCGACGGGGAGGTAGCAATCAGCCCCAGCATTTT. Protein: CASRRGGSNQPQHF. Full variable domain (remainder filled in from reference TRBV2 and TRBJ1-5): EPEVTQTPSHQVTQMGQEVILRCVPISNHLYFYWYRQILGQKVEFLVSFYNNEISEKSEIFDDQFSVERPDGSNFTLKIRSTKLEDSAMYFCASRRGGSNQPQHFGDGTRLSIL.

The gene calls are TRBV30 and TRBJ1-6; possibly TRBD1 for D (6 bases). The CDR3 covers 14 residues. Trimming removed 1 base from V and 8 bases from J, with 12 bases in between. Germline V lookup: CDR1 GTSNPN, CDR2 SVGIG (reference sequence). The CDR3 sequence is CAWSATGRYSPLHF. CDR3 nucleotides: TGTGCCTGGAGTGCCACAGGGAGGTATTCACCCCTCCACTTT.

CDR3 sequence: CASSLEQSHEQFF. Here the CDR3 DNA reads TGCGCCAGCAGCTTGGAACAGTCTCACGAGCAGTTCTTC. This sequence joins TRBV5-1 and TRBJ2-1; the D is unclear. Trimming cost V 0 bases and J 10 bases, with 11 bases left between them. The CDR3 extends over 13 amino acids. The V gene's germline CDR1 is SGHRS and CDR2 YFSETQ.